This TCR beta chain is from a study of T cell repertoires in cytomegalovirus infection. TCRdb processed the reads anew with MiXCR; each CDR3 protein has one entry. The sample includes around 740,000 distinct CDR3 sequences, 35% to 45% seen only once; the top ten take about 2.8%. V shed 4 bases and J shed 0 bases, with 6 bases lying between them. Per germline, CDR1 KGHDR and CDR2 SFDVKD. This CDR3 region has 14 residues. The sequenced material came from PBMCs. The V call is TRBV24-1, the J call TRBJ1-5; no firm D call. The source of this sequence is a human donor in good health (CMV status not recorded). Some clones in this sample may be carry-over from other donors' samples. As DNA, the CDR3 is TGTGCCACCAGTGACCCGAATAGCAATCAGCCCCAGCATTTT. Translating it yields CATSDPNSNQPQHF.